The 27 T cell receptor beta chains below come from one sample, sequenced in a study of CD8+CD57+ T cells in acquired aplastic anemia. The template used for profiling TCR beta VDJ and CDR3 was genomic DNA. MiXCR, run by TCRdb on the reads, gives a single entry per CDR3 protein. The sample holds roughly 220,000 distinct CDR3 sequences, less than 75% seen once. An expansion of CD8+CD57+ cells by flow cytometry had been shown in patients chosen for sequencing. Material: sorted CD4+, CD8+, or CD8+CD57+ T cells (not recorded which) from PBMCs. These receptors originate from a human donor with aplastic anemia.

The chain recombines TRBV24-1 with TRBJ1-1, with D possibly matching TRBD1 (6 bases). CDR3 length equals 14 residues. Trimming took 5 bases from V and 1 from J, leaving 10 bases between them. Germline V gene data show CDR1 as KGHDR and CDR2 as SFDVKD. The CDR3: CATSAGTSNTEAFF. CDR3 coding DNA: TGTGCCACCAGTGCCGGGACATCGAACACTGAAGCTTTCTTT.

The chain joins TRBV20-1 to TRBJ2-1, with no clear D. The CDR3 sequence is 10 residues long. The germline CDR1 and CDR2 sequences are DFQATT and SNEGSKA (reference sequence). Trimming left V 3 bases short and J 12 bases short, with 9 bases between. Here the CDR3 reads CSASGHWQFF. Written as DNA, the CDR3 is TGCAGTGCTAGCGGCCACTGGCAGTTCTTC.

V gene TRBV24-1 combines with J gene TRBJ2-3, with TRBD1 as a possible D gene (6 bases). This CDR3 comprises 15 residues. CDR1 KGHDR and CDR2 SFDVKD come from the germline V gene. V lost 4 bases, J lost 2 bases, and 12 bases lay in between. This chain's CDR3 is CATSDETGPTDTQYF. The CDR3, as DNA: TGTGCCACCAGTGACGAAACAGGGCCCACAGATACGCAGTATTTT.

J is TRBJ2-2 and V is TRBV6-6; no clear D gene. V dropped 7 bases and J dropped 2 bases, with 5 bases sitting between them. The CDR3 spans 12 residues. Per the germline V gene, CDR1 is MNHNY and CDR2 is SVGAGI (reference sequence). CDR3 DNA sequence: TGTGCCAGCACGGTAAACACCGGGGAGCTGTTTTTT. Protein product: CASTVNTGELFF.

The chain joins TRBV10-1 to TRBJ2-5; D gene unclear. Trimming stripped 0 bases from V and 1 base from J, with 3 bases between. From germline, CDR1 is WNHNN and CDR2 SYGVQD (reference sequence). This CDR3 is 13 amino acids long. The CDR3 region has the DNA TGCGCCAGCAGTGAGTCGGGCCAAGAGACCCAGTACTTC. Translated: CASSESGQETQYF.

The CDR3 bases are TGTGCCAGCAGCTTAGGTCCGTTCGAGCAGTACTTC. Translation: CASSLGPFEQYF. The rearrangement joins TRBV7-2 to TRBJ2-7; D unresolved. Germline V gene sequence: CDR1 SGHTA, CDR2 FQGNSA. V dropped 1 base and J dropped 6 bases, with 7 bases sitting between them. There are 12 residues in the CDR3.

This clonotype was detected a few times. The chain recombines TRBV15 with TRBJ2-7; D unclear. Germline V CDR1 and CDR2: LNHNV, YYDKDF (reference sequence). V lost 1 base and J lost 6, with 16 bases in between. The CDR3 consists of 15 residues. CDR3 DNA: TGTGCCACCAGCAGAGGGGGATCCGTCTTCGCCGAGCAGTACTTC. This codes for CATSRGGSVFAEQYF. Looking up the rest from reference TRBV15 and TRBJ2-7 gives the full variable domain: DAMVIQNPRYQVTQFGKPVTLSCSQTLNHNVMYWYQQKSSQAPKLLFHYYDKDFNNEADTPDNFQSRRPNTSFCFLDIRSPGLGDTAMYLCATSRGGSVFAEQYFGPGTRLTVT.

This chain uses TRBV29-1 with TRBJ2-1, with 13 bases aligning to TRBD2. Germline CDR1 is SQVTM and CDR2 is ANQGSEA. V trimming: 5 bases; J trimming: 6 bases; junction bases outside the gene matches: 4. The CDR3 spans 14 residues. The CDR3 bases are TGCAGCGTTTATAGGACTAGCGGGAGCAATGAGCAGTTCTTC. This codes for CSVYRTSGSNEQFF.

This clonotype showed up just once. The chain couples TRBV12-3 or TRBV12-4 to TRBJ2-1; 7 bases align to TRBD2. After removal of 0 bases from V and 8 bases from J, the junction contained 4 bases not matched to a gene. The CDR3 loop spans 14 amino acids. The DNA for the CDR3 is TGTGCCAGCAGTTTAGCGGGCACTAGCGATGAGCAGTTCTTC. It is translated as CASSLAGTSDEQFF.

The V and J genes are TRBV19 and TRBJ2-1, with 9 bases identical to TRBD2. V was clipped by 2 bases and J by 8 bases; unmatched bases: 7. From germline, CDR1 is LNHDA and CDR2 SQIVND (reference sequence). The CDR3 totals 15 residues. This CDR3 reads CASSISRAGGYEQFF. CDR3 DNA: TGTGCCAGTAGTATATCTAGAGCGGGAGGCTATGAGCAGTTCTTC.

There are many counts of this clonotype. The chain combines TRBV7-9 with TRBJ1-4; tentative D call: TRBD1 (5 bases). CDR3 length: 14 residues. Germline CDR1 reads SEHNR; CDR2 reads FQNEAQ (reference sequence). Trimming removed 5 bases from V and 4 bases from J, with 11 bases in between. In DNA form, the CDR3 reads TGTGCCAGCAGCCCATGGGACGTTAATGAAAAACTGTTTTTT. Protein sequence: CASSPWDVNEKLFF.

V usage is TRBV7-8 and J usage is TRBJ1-2, with a possible D match to TRBD1 (5 bases). The CDR3 contains 15 residues. Looked up from germline, CDR1 is SGHVS and CDR2 is FQNEAQ. Deletions cut 5 bases from V and 0 bases from J, with 13 bases between. The CDR3 sequence is CASSLRGTTNYGYTF. CDR3 nucleotide sequence: TGTGCCAGCAGCCTTCGCGGGACTACTAACTATGGCTACACCTTC.

This clonotype was detected ten times or more. V and J are TRBV6-1 and TRBJ2-7; 11 bases align to TRBD2. The CDR3 is 15 amino acids. Germline CDR1 reads MNHNS; CDR2 reads SASEGT. V was clipped by 5 bases and J by 4 bases; unmatched bases: 7. In DNA, the CDR3 is TGTGCCAGCAGTTACTCTAGCGGGGGGACGTACGAGCAGTACTTC. Amino acids: CASSYSSGGTYEQYF.

This clonotype appeared once. The junction shows a germline mismatch at one end, possibly a read error. This chain links TRBV4-1 with TRBJ1-3; a weak D match, TRBD1 (6 bases). The CDR3 contains 12 residues. Germline-derived CDR1 and CDR2 are MGHRA and YSYEKL. The CDR3, as DNA: TGTGCCAGCAGCTCGAGCAGGGGCACCATATATTTT. The encoded protein is CASSSSRGTIYF.

The chain joins TRBV10-1 to TRBJ2-6; tentative D call: TRBD1 (6 bases). Trimming took 2 bases from V and 4 from J, leaving 9 bases between them. CDR1 and CDR2 from the germline V gene are WNHNN and SYGVQD (reference sequence). The CDR3 sequence is 15 residues long. Written as DNA, the CDR3 is TGCGCCAGCAGTGAGGGGGGCGCCGGGGCCAACGTCCTGACTTTC. The encoded protein is CASSEGGAGANVLTF.

Turning to this clonotype: The junction does not match germline at one end; this may be a read error. This rearrangement joins TRBV7-9 to TRBJ2-2; 10 bases agree with TRBD2. The CDR3 spans 17 residues. In germline, CDR1 is SEHNR, CDR2 FQNEAQ (reference sequence). In DNA form, the CDR3 reads TGTGCCAGCAGCCTCCCCTCACTAGCGGGGAGCACCGGGGAGCTGCTTTTT. Translating gives CASSLPSLAGSTGELLF.

Here the CDR3 reads CSARKVAGVRETQYF. In DNA, the CDR3 is TGCAGTGCTAGAAAGGTAGCGGGGGTGAGAGAGACCCAGTACTTC. The J gene is TRBJ2-5, the V gene TRBV20-1; 9 bases fit TRBD2. V was clipped by 2 bases and J by 4 bases; unmatched bases: 8. The CDR3 runs to 15 residues. CDR1 is DFQATT and CDR2 is SNEGSKA in the germline V gene (reference sequence).

The chain employs TRBV7-3 and TRBJ2-3; unclear D gene. CDR3 length: 12 residues. V shed 6 bases and J shed 3 bases, with 7 bases lying between them. Germline V gene lookup returns CDR1 SGHTA and CDR2 FQGTGA. The CDR3 spells CASRLLTDTQYF. The CDR3 DNA is TGTGCCAGCAGATTACTAACAGATACGCAGTATTTT.

This chain connects TRBV10-2 to TRBJ1-1; a possible D gene is TRBD1 (6 bases). V gave up 6 bases and J gave up 0 bases, with 11 bases separating them. The CDR3 covers 14 residues. Germline CDR1 and CDR2: WSHSY and SAAADI. CDR3 sequence: CASREGGVNTEAFF. The DNA for the CDR3 is TGCGCCAGCAGGGAAGGGGGTGTGAACACTGAAGCTTTCTTT.

For this clonotype: The junction departs from the called germline gene at one end, perhaps through a read error. V gene TRBV20-1 combines with J gene TRBJ2-3; no clear D gene. Germline V gene sequence: CDR1 DFQATT, CDR2 SNEGSKA (reference sequence). The CDR3 totals 12 residues. The CDR3 loop is CSITKSTDTRYF. The CDR3, as DNA: TGCAGTATAACGAAAAGCACAGATACGCGGTATTTT.

V usage is TRBV9 and J usage is TRBJ2-7; TRBD2 agrees at 7 bases. The CDR3 consists of 13 residues. The V and J ends lost 0 bases and 7 bases, in that order; junction bases with no gene match: 4. The V gene's germline CDR1 is SGDLS and CDR2 YYNGEE. CDR3 sequence (DNA): TGTGCCAGCAGCGTAGACACGGGAGGAGAGCAGTACTTC. Amino acids: CASSVDTGGEQYF.

This clonotype was counted a few times. The chain uses TRBV7-2 and TRBJ2-7, with 7 bases aligning to TRBD1. CDR1 and CDR2 from the germline V gene are SGHTA and FQGNSA. V lost 3 bases to trimming and J lost 3 bases; unmatched junction nucleotides: 5. The CDR3 totals 14 residues. The CDR3 sequence: CASSLVSGGYEQYF. CDR3 sequence (DNA): TGTGCCAGCAGCTTGGTGTCAGGGGGCTACGAGCAGTACTTC.

The chain has TRBV6-5 and TRBJ1-1; D gene uncertain. The CDR3 length is 13 residues. CDR1 MNHEY and CDR2 SVGAGI come from the germline V gene. The V end lost 6 bases, the J end lost 1 base, and 9 bases lay between the germline ends. The CDR3: CASSHPENTEAFF. CDR3 bases: TGTGCCAGCAGCCACCCTGAGAACACTGAAGCTTTCTTT.

This clonotype was seen at least ten times. CDR3 bases: TGTGCCAGCAGTCCCGCCCGTCCTGGGGCCAACGTCCTGACTTTC. Translated, it gives CASSPARPGANVLTF. V usage is TRBV6-6 and J usage is TRBJ2-6; D not certain. Per the germline V gene, CDR1 is MNHNY and CDR2 is SVGAGI (reference sequence). The CDR3 extends over 15 amino acids. V was cut by 5 bases and J by 2 bases, with 10 bases left in between.

The V call is TRBV9, the J call TRBJ2-3; 11 nucleotides agree with TRBD2. V was pared by 0 bases and J by 6 bases, with 6 bases of the junction left unmatched. The CDR3 consists of 16 residues. The germline V gene encodes CDR1 SGDLS and CDR2 YYNGEE. The CDR3 coding sequence is TGTGCCAGCAGCGTAGTTAGCGGGGGGGATTTCGATACGCAGTATTTT. Amino acids: CASSVVSGGDFDTQYF.

The chain links TRBV27 to TRBJ2-7, with D tentatively TRBD1 (6 bases). The CDR3 totals 16 residues. Germline CDR1 MNHEY, CDR2 SMNVEV (reference sequence). V was clipped by 8 bases and J by 4 bases, with 24 bases between them. This CDR3 reads CASGISRWGRGYEQYF. In DNA form, the CDR3 reads TGTGCCAGCGGAATAAGCAGGTGGGGCAGGGGTTACGAGCAGTACTTC.

V is TRBV2 and J is TRBJ2-3; no clear D gene. This CDR3 has 13 amino acids. Between the trimmed V and J ends, which lost 3 bases and 2 bases, there was a span of 6 bases. CDR1 is SNHLY, CDR2 FYNNEI, per germline. This CDR3 reads CASSEDVTDTQYF. The CDR3 region has the DNA TGTGCCAGCAGTGAGGACGTCACAGATACGCAGTATTTT.